This T cell receptor (beta chain) was identified during a study of beta chain features in type 1 diabetes. The whole isolated RNA underwent reverse transcription, so sequencing captured expressed TCRB transcripts. Sequenced by immunoSEQ multiplex PCR; TCRdb stores in-frame clones only, minus some. The sample records roughly 350,000 clones, approximately 10% being singletons. From germline, CDR1 is SQVTM and CDR2 ANQGSEA. The V end lost 1 base, the J end lost 2 bases, and 7 bases lay between the germline ends. CDR3 length: 13 residues. Points on this clone: Antigen specificity is unknown.

Study-wide points: In every one of the four CD4+ subsets, TCRB CDR3s were moderately but significantly shorter in Type 1 diabetes patients. Across patients, naive, central memory and Treg TCRB repertoires exhibited apparently greater similarity than was observed across healthy donors. Reduced insertions and increased deletions marked VDJ junctions in type 1 diabetes patients.

What was sequenced was naive CD4+ T cells from blood. The genes are TRBV29-1 and TRBJ2-3, with D unresolved. This clonotype originated in a woman in her twenties or thirties in good health. The CDR3 region has the DNA TGCAGCGTTGAAGGGGCAAACACAGATACGCAGTATTTT. It encodes CSVEGANTDTQYF.